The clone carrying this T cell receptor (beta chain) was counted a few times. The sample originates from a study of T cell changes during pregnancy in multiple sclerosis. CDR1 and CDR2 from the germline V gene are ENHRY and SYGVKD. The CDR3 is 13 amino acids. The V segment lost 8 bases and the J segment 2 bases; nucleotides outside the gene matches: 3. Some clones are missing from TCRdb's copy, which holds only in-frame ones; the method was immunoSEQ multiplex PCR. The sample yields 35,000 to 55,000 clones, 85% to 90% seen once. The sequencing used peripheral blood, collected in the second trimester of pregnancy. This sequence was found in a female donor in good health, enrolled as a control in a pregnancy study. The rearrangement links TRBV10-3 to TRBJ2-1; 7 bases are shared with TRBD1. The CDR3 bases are TGTGCCATCGAGGGGGCCCCCTACAATGAGCAGTTCTTC. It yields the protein CAIEGAPYNEQFF.